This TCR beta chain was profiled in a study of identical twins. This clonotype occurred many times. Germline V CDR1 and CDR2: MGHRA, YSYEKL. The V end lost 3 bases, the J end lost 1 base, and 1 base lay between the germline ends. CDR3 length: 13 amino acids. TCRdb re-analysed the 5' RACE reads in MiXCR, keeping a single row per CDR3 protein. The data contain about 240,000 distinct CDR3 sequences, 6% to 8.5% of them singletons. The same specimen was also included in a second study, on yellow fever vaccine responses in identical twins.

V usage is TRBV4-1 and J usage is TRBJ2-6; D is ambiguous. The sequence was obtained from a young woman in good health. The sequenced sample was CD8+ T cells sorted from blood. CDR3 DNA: TGCGCCAGCAGCCAGTCTGGGGCCAACGTCCTGACTTTC. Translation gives CASSQSGANVLTF.